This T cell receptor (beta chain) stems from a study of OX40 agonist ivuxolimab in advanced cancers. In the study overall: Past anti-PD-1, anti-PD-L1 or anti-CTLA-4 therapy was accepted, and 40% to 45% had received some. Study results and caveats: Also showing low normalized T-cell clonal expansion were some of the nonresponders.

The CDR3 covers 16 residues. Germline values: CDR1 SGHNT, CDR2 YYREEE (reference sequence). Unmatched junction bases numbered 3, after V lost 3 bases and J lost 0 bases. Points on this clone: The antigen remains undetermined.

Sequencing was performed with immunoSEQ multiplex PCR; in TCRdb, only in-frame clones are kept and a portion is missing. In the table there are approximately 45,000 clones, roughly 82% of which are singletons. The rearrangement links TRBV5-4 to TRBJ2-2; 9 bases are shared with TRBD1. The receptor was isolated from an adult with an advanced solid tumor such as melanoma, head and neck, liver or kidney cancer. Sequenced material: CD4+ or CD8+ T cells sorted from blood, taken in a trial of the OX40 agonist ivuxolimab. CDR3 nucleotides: TGTGCCAGCAGCTCTGGACAGGGGACGAACACCGGGGAGCTGTTTTTT. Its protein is CASSSGQGTNTGELFF. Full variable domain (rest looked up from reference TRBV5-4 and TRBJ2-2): ETGVTQSPTHLIKTRGQQVTLRCSSQSGHNTVSWYQQALGQGPQFIFQYYREEENGRGNFPPRFSGLQFPNYSSELNVNALELDDSALYLCASSSGQGTNTGELFFGEGSRLTVL.